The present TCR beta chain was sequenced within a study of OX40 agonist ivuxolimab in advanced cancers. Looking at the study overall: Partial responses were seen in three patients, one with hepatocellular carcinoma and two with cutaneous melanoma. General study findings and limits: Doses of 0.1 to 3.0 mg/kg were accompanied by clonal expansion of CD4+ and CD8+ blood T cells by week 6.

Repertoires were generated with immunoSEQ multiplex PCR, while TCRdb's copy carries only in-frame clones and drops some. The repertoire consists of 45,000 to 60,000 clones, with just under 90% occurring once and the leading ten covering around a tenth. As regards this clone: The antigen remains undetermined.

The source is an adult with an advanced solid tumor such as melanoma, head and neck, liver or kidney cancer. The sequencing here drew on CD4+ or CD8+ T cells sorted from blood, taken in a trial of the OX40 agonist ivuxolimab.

The CDR3: CASSHRDLIETQYF. CDR3 in DNA: TGTGCCAGCAGCCACCGGGACCTCATTGAGACCCAGTACTTC. The chain employs TRBV13 and TRBJ2-5, with D possibly being TRBD1 or TRBD2 (5 bases each). Germline values: CDR1 PRHDT, CDR2 FYEKMQ (reference sequence). The CDR3 is 14 residues long. V was trimmed by 5 bases and J by 5 bases, leaving 15 bases between them.